What follows are 13 T cell receptor beta chains derived from one specimen sequenced in a study of tumor-infiltrating lymphocytes in localized non-small cell lung cancer. The protocol was immunoSEQ multiplex PCR, while the TCRdb copy is restricted to in-frame clones and leaves out a portion. Seen here are some 22,000 clones, more than 75% observed once, and the top ten hold less than 3.5%. The specimen was lung tumor tissue. The receptors come from a human donor with non-small cell lung cancer.

This sequence joins TRBV2 and TRBJ1-4, with D hard to call. V was trimmed by 8 bases and J by 5 bases, leaving 12 bases between them. Germline CDR1 SNHLY, CDR2 FYNNEI. This CDR3 is 13 amino acids long. The CDR3: CASGGIGNEKLFF. The CDR3, as DNA: TGTGCCAGCGGAGGGATTGGGAATGAAAAACTGTTTTTT.

The chain employs TRBV6-1 and TRBJ2-7, with unresolved D. Per the germline V gene, CDR1 is MNHNS and CDR2 is SASEGT. The CDR3 length is 11 residues. Trimming left V 8 bases short and J 4 bases short, with 9 bases between. The CDR3 DNA reads TGTGCCAGCGTAAATTCTTACGAGCAGTACTTC. Translated: CASVNSYEQYF.

The chain uses TRBV7-9 and TRBJ2-5, with D tentatively TRBD1 (6 bases). CDR3 size: 15 residues. V dropped 5 bases and J dropped 0 bases, with 13 bases sitting between them. Looked up from germline, CDR1 is SEHNR and CDR2 is FQNEAQ (reference sequence). The CDR3 is CASSPGTFNQETQYF. Here the CDR3 DNA reads TGTGCCAGCAGCCCCGGGACATTCAACCAAGAGACCCAGTACTTC. Complete variable domain (other parts from reference TRBV7-9 and TRBJ2-5): DTGVSQNPRHKITKRGQNVTFRCDPISEHNRLYWYRQTLGQGPEFLTYFQNEAQLEKSRLLSDRFSAERPKGSFSTLEIQRTEQGDSAMYLCASSPGTFNQETQYFGPGTRLLVL.

The CDR3 DNA is TGTGCCAGCAGCTTTCGACAGGTTGGCGAAAAACTGTTTTTT. Its translation: CASSFRQVGEKLFF. This sequence joins TRBV4-2 and TRBJ1-4, with D perhaps TRBD1 (6 bases). Germline loops: CDR1 LGHNA, CDR2 YNFKEQ. The CDR3 totals 14 residues. V was pared by 5 bases and J by 8 bases, with 15 bases between.

This clone counts as medium-sized (0.01 to 0.1%). V is TRBV10-2 and J is TRBJ2-2; 13 nucleotides align to TRBD2. V was clipped by 0 bases and J by 11 bases; unmatched bases: 3. The germline gives CDR1 WSHSY, CDR2 SAAADI. This CDR3 has 15 amino acids. CDR3 protein: CASSESRLAGGELFF. The CDR3 bases are TGCGCCAGCAGTGAGTCCCGACTAGCGGGAGGTGAGCTGTTTTTT.

CDR3: CASKTTGYNGELFF. The CDR3 DNA is TGCGCCAGCAAAACGACAGGGTATAACGGGGAGCTGTTTTTT. This rearrangement joins TRBV5-1 to TRBJ2-2; 7 bases align to TRBD1. CDR3 length: 14 amino acids. Germline V lookup: CDR1 SGHRS, CDR2 YFSETQ. With 6 bases clipped from V and 7 bases from J, the junction kept 9 bases outside the gene matches.

J is TRBJ1-4 and V is TRBV28, with TRBD1 matching 7 bases. The CDR3 sequence is 15 residues long. Germline assignment: CDR1 MDHEN and CDR2 SYDVKM. J lost 5 bases, V lost 4 bases, and 7 bases had no gene match. The CDR3 DNA sequence: TGTGCCAGCAGTTATACCGGGACAGAGAATGAAAAACTGTTTTTT. It encodes CASSYTGTENEKLFF.

This sequence joins TRBV7-2 and TRBJ1-4; D gene unclear. CDR1 and CDR2 (germline): SGHTA, FQGNSA. The CDR3 is 15 residues long. The CDR3 nucleotides read TGTGCAAGCGGATGGACCCACGCAAGTAATGAAAAACTGTTTTTT. Amino acids: CASGWTHASNEKLFF.

As DNA, the CDR3 is TGTGCCAGCTGGGATGGTCAGTATGGAAACACCATATATTTT. This codes for CASWDGQYGNTIYF. The rearrangement uses TRBV2 and TRBJ1-3; D not certain. The CDR3 runs to 14 residues. The germline gives CDR1 SNHLY, CDR2 FYNNEI. V lost 8 bases, J lost 3 bases, and 14 bases lay in between.

This chain uses TRBV9 with TRBJ2-3; possible D gene TRBD1, 5 bases. In germline, CDR1 is SGDLS, CDR2 YYNGEE. V was pared by 2 bases and J by 2 bases, with 9 bases between. This CDR3 is built from 14 residues. In nucleotides, the CDR3 is TGTGCCAGCAGCGTTGGACACGCCACAGATACGCAGTATTTT. It encodes CASSVGHATDTQYF.

V usage is TRBV28 and J usage is TRBJ1-5; perhaps TRBD1 as D (5 bases). CDR3 length equals 13 residues. Trimming cost V 2 bases and J 4 bases, with 6 bases left between them. Looked up from germline, CDR1 is MDHEN and CDR2 is SYDVKM. CDR3 DNA sequence: TGTGCCAGCAGTTTACAGGGAAATCAGCCCCAGCATTTT. This translates into CASSLQGNQPQHF.

This clone came up once. The chain uses TRBV7-9 and TRBJ2-5; 9 bases map to TRBD1. Germline V gene lookup returns CDR1 SEHNR and CDR2 FQNEAQ (reference sequence). CDR3 length equals 14 residues. V shed 5 bases, J shed 3 bases, and the junction held 4 bases outside the gene matches. The CDR3 region has the DNA TGTGCCAGCAGCCCGGACAGGGGCGAAGAGACCCAGTACTTC. Amino acids: CASSPDRGEETQYF.

The genes are TRBV5-1 and TRBJ2-5; D unclear. This CDR3 contains 16 residues. Germline values: CDR1 SGHRS, CDR2 YFSETQ. Trimming took off 0 bases at V and 5 bases at J, with 17 bases between the two ends. DNA of the CDR3: TGCGCCAGCAGCTTGGGATTGTCGGAGTATGTGGAGACCCAGTACTTC. Its translation is CASSLGLSEYVETQYF.